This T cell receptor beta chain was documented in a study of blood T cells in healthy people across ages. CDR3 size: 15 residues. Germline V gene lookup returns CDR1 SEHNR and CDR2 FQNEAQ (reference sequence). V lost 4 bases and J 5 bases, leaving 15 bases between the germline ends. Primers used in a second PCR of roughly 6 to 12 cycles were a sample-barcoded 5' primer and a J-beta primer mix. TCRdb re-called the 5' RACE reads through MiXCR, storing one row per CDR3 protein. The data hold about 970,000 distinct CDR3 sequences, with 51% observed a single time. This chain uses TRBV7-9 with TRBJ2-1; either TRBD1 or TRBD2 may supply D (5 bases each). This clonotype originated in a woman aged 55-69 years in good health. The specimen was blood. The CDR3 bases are TGTGCCAGCAGCTCTTACTTGGGGGAAAACAATGAGCAGTTCTTC. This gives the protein CASSSYLGENNEQFF.